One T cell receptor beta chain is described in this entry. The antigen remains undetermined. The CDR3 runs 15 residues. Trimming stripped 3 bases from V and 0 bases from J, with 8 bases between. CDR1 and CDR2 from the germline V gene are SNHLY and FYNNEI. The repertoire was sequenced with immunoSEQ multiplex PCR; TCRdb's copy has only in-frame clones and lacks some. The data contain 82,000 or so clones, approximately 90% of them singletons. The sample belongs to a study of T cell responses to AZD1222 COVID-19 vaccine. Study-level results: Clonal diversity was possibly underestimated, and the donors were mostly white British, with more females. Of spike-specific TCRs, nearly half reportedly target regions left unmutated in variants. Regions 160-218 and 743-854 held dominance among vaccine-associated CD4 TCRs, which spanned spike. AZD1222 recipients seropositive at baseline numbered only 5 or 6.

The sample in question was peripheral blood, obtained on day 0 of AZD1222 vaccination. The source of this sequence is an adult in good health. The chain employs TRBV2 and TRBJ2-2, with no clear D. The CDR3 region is CASSDRVANTGELFF. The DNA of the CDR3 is TGTGCCAGCAGTGACCGGGTTGCGAACACCGGGGAGCTGTTTTTT.